The 28 T cell receptor beta chains below all came from one sample that was sequenced in a study of somatic mutations in cytotoxic T cells in rheumatoid arthritis. Libraries were prepared by immunoSEQ multiplex PCR; TCRdb keeps only in-frame clonotypes and omits some of them. Of about 19,000 clones in the sample, roughly 77% were seen once. The sequencing sample was made of CD8+ T cells sorted from blood. The receptors come from an adult with rheumatoid arthritis.

The chain employs TRBV12-1 and TRBJ2-7; the table's D gene call, TRBD1, was not cross checked with the DNA. TRBV12-1 is listed as a pseudogene. The CDR3 spans 16 residues. The CDR3 nucleotides read TGTGCCAGCAGCCGCCGGGACAGGGTTAGCTCCTACGAGCAGTACTTC. Protein sequence: CASSRRDRVSSYEQYF.

The chain couples TRBV27 to TRBJ2-3; possible D gene TRBD2, 6 bases. This CDR3 region has 16 residues. Germline lookup yields CDR1 MNHEY and CDR2 SMNVEV (reference sequence). The V gene lost 0 bases and the J gene lost 7 bases, with 17 bases spanning the gap. This CDR3 is CASSLSGGVGSNTQYF. DNA of the CDR3: TGTGCCAGCAGTTTATCAGGCGGGGTTGGATCAAATACGCAGTATTTT.

V gene TRBV19 combines with J gene TRBJ2-1; 8 bases line up with TRBD2. The CDR3 has 17 amino acids. J lost 3 bases, V lost 2 bases, and 9 bases had no gene match. The germline V gene has CDR1 LNHDA and CDR2 SQIVND (reference sequence). The CDR3 loop reads CASSIMSSGGFYNEQFF. DNA for the CDR3: TGTGCCAGTAGTATAATGTCCAGCGGGGGCTTCTACAATGAGCAGTTCTTC.

Here the CDR3 DNA reads TGCGCCAGCAGCCAAGGGGGGGACGGGTACGAGCAGTACTTC. Protein: CASSQGGDGYEQYF. This chain uses TRBV4-3 with TRBJ2-7, with TRBD2 as a possible D gene (6 bases). The CDR3 totals 14 residues. V was clipped by 1 base and J by 4 bases, with 11 bases between them. CDR1 is LGHNA, CDR2 YSLEER, per germline.

The chain couples TRBV5-1 to TRBJ2-1; TRBD1 agrees at 7 bases. V was clipped by 4 bases and J by 7 bases; unmatched bases: 11. This CDR3 spans 15 amino acids. Germline-derived CDR1 and CDR2 are SGHRS and YFSETQ. The DNA of the CDR3 is TGCGCCAGCAGCGTTTCCAGGGGGAAGTGGAATGAGCAGTTCTTC. It specifies CASSVSRGKWNEQFF.

The chain joins TRBV14 to TRBJ1-6, with D perhaps TRBD1 (6 bases). The CDR3 length is 15 residues. The germline V and J ends were trimmed by 4 bases and 6 bases, with 13 bases remaining between them. Germline CDR1 and CDR2: SGHDN and FVKESK. The CDR3 DNA is TGTGCCAGCAGCCCCTGGGGGGGGGCTAATTCACCCCTCCACTTT. Protein: CASSPWGGANSPLHF.

J is TRBJ2-7 and V is TRBV4-1, with D possibly being TRBD1 (5 bases). This CDR3 spans 15 amino acids. The V gene's germline CDR1 is MGHRA and CDR2 YSYEKL. Trimming shortened V by 1 base and J by 3 bases, and 13 bases separated the two germline ends. CDR3 in DNA: TGCGCCAGCAGCCAAGGGCCGTCGGACAACTACGAGCAGTACTTC. This encodes CASSQGPSDNYEQYF.

The CDR3 DNA is TGTGCCAGCAGCGCGCGGGGGGACAGGGTCTTCTACGAGCAGTACTTC. Protein product: CASSARGDRVFYEQYF. The V call is TRBV27, the J call TRBJ2-7, with D tentatively TRBD1 (9 bases). The CDR3 runs 16 residues. Trimming stripped 6 bases from V and 3 bases from J, with 21 bases between. Germline-derived CDR1 and CDR2 are MNHEY and SMNVEV (reference sequence).

This chain connects TRBV28 to TRBJ1-2; D possibly corresponds to TRBD1 (6 bases). The CDR3 spans 13 residues. The V and J ends lost 3 bases and 6 bases respectively, with 11 bases between them. The germline V gene has CDR1 MDHEN and CDR2 SYDVKM. In DNA form, the CDR3 reads TGTGCCAGCAGTTTGAGGCGGGGGCATGGCTACACCTTC. Protein sequence: CASSLRRGHGYTF.

This clone was found a few times. V gene TRBV19 combines with J gene TRBJ2-7; D may be TRBD1 or TRBD2 (5 bases each). Germline V gene sequence: CDR1 LNHDA, CDR2 SQIVND (reference sequence). CDR3 size: 14 residues. The V end lost 2 bases, the J end lost 0 bases, and 8 bases lay between the germline ends. The CDR3 coding sequence is TGTGCCAGTAGTATAATGGGGACCTCCTACGAGCAGTACTTC. Its translation: CASSIMGTSYEQYF.

This clone was observed a few times. The V and J genes are TRBV5-5 and TRBJ1-1; no clear D. Trimming removed 0 bases at V and 6 bases at J, with 6 bases between. The CDR3 spans 12 residues. Germline CDR1 SGHKS, CDR2 YYEKEE (reference sequence). This chain's CDR3 is CASSLVGSEAFF. The CDR3 nucleotides read TGTGCCAGCAGCTTGGTTGGGTCTGAAGCTTTCTTT.

The rearrangement uses TRBV29-1 and TRBJ1-2; D gene uncertain. The CDR3 runs to 13 residues. Germline V gene sequence: CDR1 SQVTM, CDR2 ANQGSEA. The germline V and J ends were trimmed by 4 bases and 0 bases, with 9 bases remaining between them. CDR3 coding DNA: TGCAGCGTTGGACCGCCTTCTAACTATGGCTACACCTTC. Translated: CSVGPPSNYGYTF.

The rearrangement links TRBV19 to TRBJ1-1; 8 nucleotides line up with TRBD1. V shed 6 bases and J 5 bases; nucleotides not matched to a gene: 8. The CDR3 is 14 residues long. CDR1 LNHDA and CDR2 SQIVND come from the germline V gene (reference sequence). DNA for the CDR3: TGTGCCAGTAGCCGTCAGGGGGCGAAAACTGAAGCTTTCTTT. It codes for CASSRQGAKTEAFF. Full variable domain (remainder filled in from reference TRBV19 and TRBJ1-1): DGGITQSPKYLFRKEGQNVTLSCEQNLNHDAMYWYRQDPGQGLRLIYYSQIVNDFQKGDIAEGYSVSREKKESFPLTVTSAQKNPTAFYLCASSRQGAKTEAFFGQGTRLTVV.

This clone was seen only once. The chain is built from TRBV9 and TRBJ2-7; D tentatively fits TRBD1 or TRBD2 (5 bases each). Germline V CDR1 and CDR2: SGDLS, YYNGEE. V was shortened by 4 bases and J by 3 bases, with 17 bases between the two germline ends. This CDR3 is built from 15 residues. CDR3 amino acids: CASSPQGSEIYEQYF. CDR3 nucleotide sequence: TGTGCCAGCAGCCCGCAGGGTAGCGAAATCTACGAGCAGTACTTC.

This clone was counted once. The gene calls are TRBV19 and TRBJ1-5; D gene unclear. Germline lookup yields CDR1 LNHDA and CDR2 SQIVND (reference sequence). CDR3 length equals 12 residues. Trimming removed 2 bases from V and 7 bases from J, with 6 bases in between. DNA for the CDR3: TGTGCCAGTAGTATACTAGGGCAGCCCCAGCATTTT. This encodes CASSILGQPQHF. The whole variable domain, remainder taken from reference TRBV19 and TRBJ1-5, is DGGITQSPKYLFRKEGQNVTLSCEQNLNHDAMYWYRQDPGQGLRLIYYSQIVNDFQKGDIAEGYSVSREKKESFPLTVTSAQKNPTAFYLCASSILGQPQHFGDGTRLSIL.

The chain combines TRBV7-8 with TRBJ2-7; no firm D call. With 5 bases removed from V and 3 bases from J, the gap between germline ends came to 14 bases. From germline, CDR1 is SGHVS and CDR2 FQNEAQ. The CDR3 is 14 residues long. CDR3 amino acids: CASSLGGSIYEQYF. The CDR3 region has the DNA TGTGCCAGCAGCCTAGGTGGCAGCATCTACGAGCAGTACTTC.

The rearrangement uses TRBV7-9 and TRBJ2-5; 10 bases line up with TRBD2. CDR3 size: 16 residues. CDR1 and CDR2 from the germline V gene are SEHNR and FQNEAQ (reference sequence). Losses at the gene ends were 4 bases for V and 1 base for J; bases not matched to a gene: 6. The CDR3 reads CASSSGLASSQETQYF. In DNA form, the CDR3 reads TGTGCCAGCAGCTCGGGACTAGCGAGTAGCCAAGAGACCCAGTACTTC.

The CDR3 is CASSPSTFTGSFYEQYF. DNA of the CDR3: TGTGCCAGCAGTCCCTCCACCTTCACAGGGTCCTTCTACGAGCAGTACTTC. The chain joins TRBV27 to TRBJ2-7, with a weak D call TRBD1 (6 bases). CDR1 MNHEY and CDR2 SMNVEV come from the germline V gene (reference sequence). V lost 5 bases and J 3 bases, leaving 23 bases between the germline ends. The CDR3 totals 17 residues.

The V and J genes are TRBV11-2 and TRBJ2-3; 13 positions agree with TRBD2. Germline V lookup: CDR1 SGHAT, CDR2 FQNNGV. V lost 4 bases to trimming and J lost 2 bases; unmatched junction nucleotides: 6. This CDR3 has 17 amino acids. The CDR3: CASSSLLAGGVTDTQYF. Here the CDR3 DNA reads TGTGCCAGCAGCTCACTACTAGCGGGAGGGGTCACAGATACGCAGTATTTT.

This clone occurred once. V is TRBV6-1 and J is TRBJ2-7, with D possibly being TRBD1 or TRBD2 (5 bases each). The CDR3 extends over 16 amino acids. CDR1 and CDR2 from the germline V gene are MNHNS and SASEGT. The V end lost 4 bases, the J end lost 1 base, and 17 bases lay between the germline ends. The CDR3 here is CASSVGWDRLSYEQYF. The CDR3 nucleotides are TGTGCCAGCAGTGTGGGTTGGGACCGACTATCCTACGAGCAGTACTTC.

Here the CDR3 DNA reads TGTGCCAGCAGCTTAGGAGCAGATAGCTCCTACAATGAGCAGTTCTTC. It codes for CASSLGADSSYNEQFF. The chain joins TRBV7-6 to TRBJ2-1, with D unresolved. Trimming removed 1 base at V and 0 bases at J, with 10 bases between. The CDR3 covers 16 residues. Germline CDR1 and CDR2: SGHVS and FNYEAQ.

The V call is TRBV7-3, the J call TRBJ2-1; D is ambiguous. The V end was cut by 1 base, the J end by 6 bases, with 7 bases between. Germline V gene data show CDR1 as SGHTA and CDR2 as FQGTGA. The CDR3 is 13 residues long. The DNA for the CDR3 is TGTGCCAGCAGCTTAATGGGTTTCAATGAGCAGTTCTTC. Translating it yields CASSLMGFNEQFF.

This chain connects TRBV6-5 to TRBJ1-2, with unresolved D. Trimming shortened V by 0 bases and J by 7 bases, and 12 bases separated the two germline ends. CDR1 MNHEY and CDR2 SVGAGI come from the germline V gene. The CDR3 spans 14 residues. The CDR3 protein is CASSYSPRESGYTF. The CDR3 DNA is TGTGCCAGCAGTTACTCCCCCCGGGAGAGTGGCTACACCTTC.

The gene calls are TRBV6-6 and TRBJ2-7; D may be TRBD1 (6 bases). The CDR3 runs 14 residues. Germline loops: CDR1 MNHNY, CDR2 SVGAGI (reference sequence). With 6 bases removed from V and 2 bases from J, the gap between germline ends came to 14 bases. In nucleotides, the CDR3 is TGTGCCAGCAGCCCCACAGGGTCCGCCTACGAGCAGTACTTC. Its protein is CASSPTGSAYEQYF.

The CDR3 region is CASSLELAGALSYNEQFF. The CDR3 coding sequence is TGTGCCAGCAGCTTAGAACTAGCGGGAGCTCTTTCCTACAATGAGCAGTTCTTC. This sequence joins TRBV7-6 and TRBJ2-1, with 11 nucleotides matching TRBD2. Trimming cost V 1 base and J 1 base; bases outside gene matches: 6. The CDR3 is 18 residues long. Per the germline V gene, CDR1 is SGHVS and CDR2 is FNYEAQ.

This rearrangement joins TRBV7-9 to TRBJ1-2; D may be TRBD1 (6 bases). Germline V gene data show CDR1 as SEHNR and CDR2 as FQNEAQ (reference sequence). The V end lost 5 bases, the J end lost 4 bases, and 17 bases lay between the germline ends. This CDR3 region has 15 residues. In nucleotides, the CDR3 is TGTGCCAGCAGCCCCCCGGAGGGGGAAAGCTATGGCTACACCTTC. Its protein product is CASSPPEGESYGYTF.

This clone was counted a few times. The V and J genes are TRBV4-3 and TRBJ2-5; D may be TRBD1 or TRBD2 (5 bases each). This CDR3 region has 16 residues. V dropped 1 base and J dropped 5 bases, with 17 bases sitting between them. Germline CDR1 reads LGHNA; CDR2 reads YSLEER. CDR3 bases: TGCGCCAGCAGCCAAGGGATAGGGGAGAACTTGGAGACCCAGTACTTC. Translation: CASSQGIGENLETQYF.

The V gene is TRBV5-1, the J gene TRBJ1-2; 8 bases line up with TRBD1. This CDR3 spans 14 amino acids. Germline-derived CDR1 and CDR2 are SGHRS and YFSETQ. V was pared by 4 bases and J by 6 bases, with 8 bases of the junction left unmatched. Written as DNA, the CDR3 is TGCGCCAGCAGCCCTAGGACAGGGATCGATGGCTACACCTTC. Translated: CASSPRTGIDGYTF.